One and the same sample provided the 7 T cell receptor beta chains below, sequenced in a study of cytomegalovirus exposure and HLA in healthy donors listed by TCRdb under 2017. Preparation of the library involved the immunoSEQ multiplex PCR assay. Here the immuneACCESS table is served through TCRdb, limited to in-frame sequences with V and J called. Missing clones are a known gap in these copies; in checked studies unresolved V genes cover under half, and the rest lacks a known reason. This sample has around 73,000 clones in its table, and roughly 90% of those were observed once. About 3.8% of the sample is held by the ten biggest clonotypes. The sequenced sample consisted of PBMCs. These receptors were taken from a woman under 30 in good health and CMV-seropositive.

This chain uses TRBV5-1 with TRBJ2-5, with D possibly matching TRBD1 (6 bases). CDR3 size: 14 residues. CDR1 is SGHRS and CDR2 is YFSETQ in the germline V gene. Trimming removed 4 bases from V and 5 bases from J, with 15 bases in between. In nucleotides, the CDR3 is TGCGCCAGCAGCGCAGTCAGGGGCCCCGAGACCCAGTACTTC. Translation: CASSAVRGPETQYF.

This chain links TRBV6-1 with TRBJ2-5, with TRBD1 matching 8 bases. The CDR3 has 15 amino acids. Trimming cost V 4 bases and J 1 base; bases outside gene matches: 5. Germline CDR1 and CDR2: MNHNS and SASEGT. For the CDR3, the DNA is TGTGCCAGCAGTGCTACCGGGACAGGCCAAGAGACCCAGTACTTC. Encoded protein: CASSATGTGQETQYF.

The chain has TRBV6-5 and TRBJ2-7; TRBD2 might be the D (7 bases). V was pared by 4 bases and J by 7 bases, with 23 bases between. This CDR3 has 16 amino acids. CDR1 is MNHEY and CDR2 is SVGAGI in the germline V gene. The CDR3 DNA is TGTGCCAGCAGTTTAGGCCTTCGGGGGGCTGCCGGGGAGCAGTACTTC. It yields the protein CASSLGLRGAAGEQYF.

J is TRBJ2-7 and V is TRBV6-6; tentative D call: TRBD2 (6 bases). Germline V gene lookup returns CDR1 MNHNY and CDR2 SVGAGI (reference sequence). The length of the CDR3 is 15 residues. V lost 0 bases to trimming and J lost 1 base, with 10 bases between them. The DNA of the CDR3 is TGTGCCAGCAGTTACTCGTTTGGGGGGTCCTACGAGCAGTACTTC. This codes for CASSYSFGGSYEQYF.

The chain joins TRBV9 to TRBJ2-1, with D tentatively TRBD2 (6 bases). Trimming took off 4 bases at V and 4 bases at J, with 24 bases between the two ends. CDR3 length: 18 residues. Looked up from germline, CDR1 is SGDLS and CDR2 is YYNGEE. This CDR3 is CASSPRGTGLANYNEQFF. DNA for the CDR3: TGTGCCAGCAGCCCCAGAGGTACGGGGCTAGCGAATTACAATGAGCAGTTCTTC.

The rearrangement uses TRBV7-8 and TRBJ2-5; 7 bases fit TRBD2. Germline values: CDR1 SGHVS, CDR2 FQNEAQ. The CDR3 extends over 15 amino acids. The V gene end was trimmed by 1 base and the J gene end by 4 bases; junction bases not matched to a gene: 6. As DNA, the CDR3 is TGTGCCAGCAGCTTAGTACTAGCGATGGGAGAGACCCAGTACTTC. It yields the protein CASSLVLAMGETQYF. Using reference TRBV7-8 and TRBJ2-5 for the parts outside the CDR3, the full variable domain is GAGVSQSPRYKVAKRGQDVALRCDPISGHVSLFWYQQALGQGPEFLTYFQNEAQLDKSGLPSDRFFAERPEGSVSTLKIQRTQQEDSAVYLCASSLVLAMGETQYFGPGTRLLVL.

The chain recombines TRBV7-8 with TRBJ2-6, with D possibly TRBD2 on 5 matching bases. The CDR3 extends over 17 amino acids. Germline assignment: CDR1 SGHVS and CDR2 FQNEAQ. Trimming took 3 bases from V and 2 from J, leaving 14 bases between them. This chain's CDR3 is CASSFPGSGTGANVLTF. The CDR3 coding sequence is TGTGCCAGCAGCTTCCCGGGGTCCGGGACTGGGGCCAACGTCCTGACTTTC. Full variable domain (missing parts from reference TRBV7-8 and TRBJ2-6): GAGVSQSPRYKVAKRGQDVALRCDPISGHVSLFWYQQALGQGPEFLTYFQNEAQLDKSGLPSDRFFAERPEGSVSTLKIQRTQQEDSAVYLCASSFPGSGTGANVLTFGAGSRLTVL.